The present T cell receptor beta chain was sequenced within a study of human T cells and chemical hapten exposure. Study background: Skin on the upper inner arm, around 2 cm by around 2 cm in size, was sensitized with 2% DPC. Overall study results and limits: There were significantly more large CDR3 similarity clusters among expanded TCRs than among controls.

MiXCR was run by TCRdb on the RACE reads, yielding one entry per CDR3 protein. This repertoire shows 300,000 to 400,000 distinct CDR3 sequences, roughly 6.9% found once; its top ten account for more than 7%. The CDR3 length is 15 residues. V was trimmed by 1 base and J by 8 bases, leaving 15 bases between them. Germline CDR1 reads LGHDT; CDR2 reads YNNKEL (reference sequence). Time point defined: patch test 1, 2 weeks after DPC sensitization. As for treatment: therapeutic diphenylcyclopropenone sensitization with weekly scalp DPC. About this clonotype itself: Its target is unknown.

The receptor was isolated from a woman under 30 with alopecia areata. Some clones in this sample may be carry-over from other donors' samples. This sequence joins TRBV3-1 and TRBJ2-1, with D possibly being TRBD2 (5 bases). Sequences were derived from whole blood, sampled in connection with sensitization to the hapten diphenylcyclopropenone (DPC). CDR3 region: CASSQVFGPGDEQFF. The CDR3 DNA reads TGTGCCAGCAGCCAAGTTTTTGGTCCCGGGGATGAGCAGTTCTTC.